This TCR beta chain was retrieved from a study of identifying expanded T cells in peripheral blood. Produced via immunoSEQ multiplex PCR; TCRdb's table is partial and in-frame only. This sample carries about 100,000 clones, approximately 83% of them seen once, and the ten largest clones take 5.6%. Findings and limits, study-wide: Over about two and four weeks, about 17 and 20 clones changed, versus 1.2 between replicates. Approximately two-week clone count variance significantly increased as total template count grew.

The V end was cut by 4 bases, the J end by 0 bases, with 19 bases between. Germline CDR1 and CDR2: ENHRY and SYGVKD. The CDR3 is made up of 19 amino acids. A word on this clone: Its antigen is still unknown.

No infections or other immune events were documented during collection. Sequencing was carried out using blood. The rearrangement links TRBV10-3 to TRBJ1-6, with a tentative D call TRBD1 (6 bases). The clonotype comes from a person aged 18 to 70 in good health. In DNA, the CDR3 is TGTGCCATCAGTGCGTTGGACAGTAGGGGCAGCTCCTATAATTCACCCCTCCACTTT. This encodes CAISALDSRGSSYNSPLHF.